This paragraph covers one T cell receptor beta chain sequence. Its binding antigen is unknown. No qualities accompany the bases; no much larger clone lies one base away. V and J lose 4 bases and 0 bases, and a span of 18 bases separates them. The CDR3 goes from the cysteine to the phenylalanine over 17 residues. This entry keeps only the CDR3 DNA: 51 bases, framed from base 1. The germline V gene specifies LGHNA as CDR1 and YNFKEQ as CDR2. This sample stems from a study of blood T cell repertoires in COVID-19 (dated by TCRdb to about 2020). For the wider study: The collaborator samples originated in the United States, Italy and Spain and spanned the acute and convalescent phases of COVID-19. The material from the prospective study consisted of cDNA or gDNA derived from T cells, B-cell-depleted T cells, or PBMCs. Deeply sampled blood TCRbeta repertoires from subjects exposed to, actively infected with, or recovered from COVID-19 were included in the dataset. The repertoires were made available in a free public database intended to serve as a resource for research on the immune response to SARS-CoV-2. Samples came from the ongoing ImmuneRACE study (first 160 participants) plus 1,254 subjects from 6 global collaborators. Nearly every sample came with metadata listing a de-identified subject ID, COVID-19 status, age in years and sex. Where available, HLA class I and class II types were taken from metadata supplied by the sample provider and were not determined by assay-based typing.

What the research found in general, with its limitations: How much clinical and demographic metadata was included differed by source and by participant, and the metadata was provided uncurated.

The immunoSEQ Assay, a bias-controlled multiplex PCR, was used to amplify TCRbeta CDR3 regions from genomic DNA. The paper's data handling went like this. Nucleated cell counts per sample were estimated from amplification of reference gene primers within the assay. Sequence reads were collapsed and filtered to measure the absolute abundance of every unique TCRbeta CDR3 rearrangement. Productive Simpson clonality was computed per sample as the square root of Simpson's diversity index over productive rearrangements. TCRdb re-hosts the immuneACCESS table, in-frame sequences only. Its copies lack some clones; in the studies checked, an unresolved V gene accounts for under half of them, and the cause for the rest is not known. The DNA gave D and trimming, while V, J and clone size come from that table. The sample table records some 340,000 clones; 87% of these occur just once. The top ten constitute about 5.2% of the sample.

Enrolling through a virtual design, the prospective study's participants ranged in age from roughly 18 to 89 years and lived across roughly 23 United States geographic areas. Cohort assignment in the prospective study relied on participant-reported clinical history from a screening survey and a study questionnaire. Recovered participants in ImmuneRACE Cohort 3 were defined by two consecutive negative NP/OP PCR tests, clearance by a healthcare professional, or resolution of symptoms. In the prospective study, mobile phlebotomists collected whole blood, serum and a nasopharyngeal or oropharyngeal swab from each participant. Over an approximately 2-month period, participants in the prospective study had the option of providing additional blood draws and questionnaires. Before DNA extraction, blood samples from the prospective study were shipped at room temperature or frozen.

The chain was built from TRBV4-2 and TRBJ1-1; the D region possibly corresponds to TRBD1 (6 bases align). The clonotype comes from a woman under 40 who had recovered from COVID-19. The sequencing input was PBMCs or T cells enriched from blood (not recorded which). The CDR3 corresponds to CASSPRAGDGVNTEAFF. Read as DNA, the sequence is TGTGCCAGCAGCCCCCGGGCAGGGGATGGCGTGAACACTGAAGCTTTCTTT.